The rows below give T cell receptor beta chains drawn from one sample of a study of blood T cells in healthy people across ages. TCRdb fed the 5' RACE reads into MiXCR, producing one record per CDR3 protein. The table includes fewer than 2 million distinct CDR3 sequences, 39% detected once. Sequenced input: blood. The receptors here all came from a human donor in good health. CDR3s include the opening cysteine and the closing phenylalanine or tryptophan. Fields, in order: CDR3 protein, CDR3 DNA, D gene, V gene, J gene, clone size. D genes are given only for firm matches. Expanded clones get a size class; other rows say once, few or many, or leave the size out.

CDR3aa: CASSLGVGDKLTQYF
CDR3nt: TGTGCCAGCAGCTTAGGGGTCGGGGACAAACTTACGCAGTATTTT
d_gene: NA
v_gene: TRBV7-9
j_gene: TRBJ2-3
abundance: NA

CDR3aa: CASSTSSGNTIYF
CDR3nt: TGTGCCAGCAGTACTAGCTCTGGAAACACCATATATTTT
d_gene: NA
v_gene: TRBV12-3/TRBV12-4
j_gene: TRBJ1-3
abundance: NA

CDR3aa: CATSVYSPLDYEQYF
CDR3nt: TGTGCCACCAGCGTATATTCCCCACTGGACTACGAGCAGTACTTC
d_gene: NA
v_gene: TRBV15
j_gene: TRBJ2-7
abundance: NA

CDR3aa: CASSSRDGSYEQFF
CDR3nt: TGTGCCAGCAGCAGCAGGGACGGATCCTACGAGCAGTTCTTC
d_gene: NA
v_gene: TRBV7-2
j_gene: TRBJ2-1
abundance: NA

CDR3aa: CASSFELGGAFF
CDR3nt: TGTGCCAGCAGCTTCGAATTGGGTGGAGCTTTCTTT
d_gene: NA
v_gene: TRBV11-3
j_gene: TRBJ1-1
abundance: NA

CDR3aa: CSARDPRQGGYEQYF
CDR3nt: TGCAGTGCTAGAGATCCCCGGCAGGGAGGCTACGAGCAGTACTTC
d_gene: NA
v_gene: TRBV20-1
j_gene: TRBJ2-7
abundance: NA

CDR3aa: CASSLLRGQLTEAFF
CDR3nt: TGTGCCAGCAGCTTACTCAGGGGACAGCTCACTGAAGCTTTCTTT
d_gene: TRBD1
v_gene: TRBV28
j_gene: TRBJ1-1
abundance: NA

CDR3aa: CSGRGTGDPTGELFF
CDR3nt: TGCAGCGGCCGAGGGACAGGGGATCCCACCGGGGAGCTGTTTTTT
d_gene: TRBD1
v_gene: TRBV29-1
j_gene: TRBJ2-2
abundance: NA

CDR3aa: CSADRDRSSYEQYF
CDR3nt: TGCAGTGCCGATAGGGACAGGAGCTCCTACGAGCAGTACTTC
d_gene: TRBD1
v_gene: TRBV20-1
j_gene: TRBJ2-7
abundance: NA

CDR3aa: CATSEVTGELFF
CDR3nt: TGTGCCACCAGTGAGGTGACCGGGGAGCTGTTTTTT
d_gene: NA
v_gene: TRBV24-1
j_gene: TRBJ2-2
abundance: NA

CDR3aa: CASSYSRSSNTDTQYF
CDR3nt: TGTGCCAGCAGTTACTCAAGGTCCTCGAACACAGATACGCAGTATTTT
d_gene: NA
v_gene: TRBV6-6
j_gene: TRBJ2-3
abundance: NA

CDR3aa: CSAGPSQGAGWNQPQHF
CDR3nt: TGCAGTGCTGGCCCCTCCCAGGGGGCAGGATGGAATCAGCCCCAGCATTTT
d_gene: TRBD1
v_gene: TRBV20-1
j_gene: TRBJ1-5
abundance: NA

CDR3aa: CASNLGTPRGVYNEQFF
CDR3nt: TGTGCCAGCAACTTAGGAACTCCACGGGGCGTTTACAATGAGCAGTTCTTC
d_gene: NA
v_gene: TRBV11-3
j_gene: TRBJ2-1
abundance: NA

CDR3aa: CASSLDRWGSYNEQFF
CDR3nt: TGTGCCAGCAGCTTAGATCGGTGGGGGTCCTACAATGAGCAGTTCTTC
d_gene: NA
v_gene: TRBV7-2
j_gene: TRBJ2-1
abundance: NA

CDR3aa: CATRTSSPGQGLDEQFF
CDR3nt: TGTGCCACCAGAACATCTTCCCCGGGACAGGGTCTTGACGAGCAGTTCTTC
d_gene: TRBD1
v_gene: TRBV24-1
j_gene: TRBJ2-1
abundance: NA

CDR3aa: CATFRDLQEEQYF
CDR3nt: TGTGCCACCTTCCGGGACCTTCAGGAAGAGCAGTACTTC
d_gene: NA
v_gene: TRBV10-3
j_gene: TRBJ2-7
abundance: NA

CDR3aa: CASSLNVHEQYF
CDR3nt: TGTGCCAGCAGTTTAAATGTCCACGAGCAGTACTTC
d_gene: NA
v_gene: TRBV12-3/TRBV12-4
j_gene: TRBJ2-7
abundance: few

CDR3aa: CSAIDRGVNNSPLHF
CDR3nt: TGCAGTGCTATAGACAGGGGAGTAAATAATTCACCCCTCCACTTT
d_gene: TRBD1
v_gene: TRBV20-1
j_gene: TRBJ1-6
abundance: NA